This is a list of T cell receptor beta chains from one sample in a study of T cells in Graves' hyperthyroidism and ophthalmopathy. MiXCR, applied by TCRdb to the multiplex PCR reads, yields one record per CDR3 protein. Of approximately 640,000 distinct CDR3 sequences in the sample, roughly 17% are singletons; the top ten hold roughly 15%. The specimen was blood. The receptor source for this set is a man between 50 and 59 years old with Graves' hyperthyroidism. The CDR3 runs from the conserved cysteine through the conserved F or W.

V: TRBV30; J: TRBJ1-2; CDR3: CAWTFAGTGSYGYTF
V: TRBV6-1; J: TRBJ1-4; CDR3: CASRSPGALEKLFF
V: TRBV5-4; J: TRBJ2-5; CDR3: CASSSDRGLQETQYF
V: TRBV20-1; J: TRBJ2-3; CDR3: CSADTSIPANTQYF
V: TRBV11-2; J: TRBJ2-3; CDR3: CASSLVTREQYF
V: TRBV29-1; J: TRBJ2-2; CDR3: CSVEDPSFSTGELFF
V: TRBV6-2/TRBV6-3; J: TRBJ1-5; CDR3: CASSYGYQGANQPQHF
V: TRBV7-9; J: TRBJ2-6; CDR3: CASSFRPRKGTGANVLTF
V: TRBV11-2; J: TRBJ1-3; CDR3: CASSLRGYSGNTIYF
V: TRBV20-1; J: TRBJ1-1; CDR3: CSATTDLMNTEAFF
V: TRBV5-5; J: TRBJ2-5; CDR3: CASSSTVGTRETQYF
V: TRBV7-2; J: TRBJ2-5; CDR3: CASSLAGSAGETQYF
V: TRBV2; J: TRBJ1-5; CDR3: CASSEIRGSGEPQHF
V: TRBV6-1; J: TRBJ2-7; CDR3: CASLRAAGGEQYF
V: TRBV27; J: TRBJ1-6; CDR3: CASSLEGGSYNSPLHF
V: TRBV2; J: TRBJ2-3; CDR3: CASRPSVGLASTDTQYF
V: TRBV14; J: TRBJ1-1; CDR3: CASSQRQAPLRAFF
V: TRBV27; J: TRBJ2-1; CDR3: CASSLTGVTYNEQFF
V: TRBV18; J: TRBJ1-2; CDR3: CASSLQGRGNYGYTF
V: TRBV2; J: TRBJ2-5; CDR3: CASRELGQNQETQYF
V: TRBV28; J: TRBJ1-2; CDR3: CASSAVHGYTF
V: TRBV11-3; J: TRBJ2-1; CDR3: CASSLGRGPYNEQFF
V: TRBV7-2; J: TRBJ2-2; CDR3: CASSRSKTSGRNTGELFF
V: TRBV5-1; J: TRBJ1-4; CDR3: CASSLGAGAGNEKLFF
V: TRBV10-3; J: TRBJ1-5; CDR3: CAISPGGASQPQHF
V: TRBV7-8; J: TRBJ2-2; CDR3: CASSLAGGIITGELFF
V: TRBV12-3/TRBV12-4; J: TRBJ2-6; CDR3: CASSPQGTGANVLTF